What follows are 4 T cell receptor beta chains derived from one specimen sequenced in a study of blood T cell repertoires in COVID-19. Sequencing used immunoSEQ multiplex PCR; TCRdb keeps in-frame clones, though not all of them. Here the sample spans over 150,000 clones, 75% to 80% being singletons. Source material: peripheral blood. Every receptor here comes from a man at least 80 years old with acute or convalescent COVID-19.

This clone was observed once. The chain carries TRBV21-1 and TRBJ1-2. TRBV21-1 is reported as a pseudogene. The CDR3 extends over 15 amino acids. This chain's CDR3 is CASSPSLRENYGYTF. As DNA, the CDR3 is TGTGCCAGCAGCCCTTCATTGAGGGAGAACTATGGCTACACCTTC.

V is TRBV9 and J is TRBJ1-3; 7 bases align to TRBD1. The V gene's germline CDR1 is SGDLS and CDR2 YYNGEE. Trimming at V came to 0 bases and at J to 1 base, leaving 4 bases not matched to a gene. The CDR3 consists of 16 residues. The CDR3 DNA sequence: TGTGCCAGCAGCGTAGCTACAGGGGAATCTGGAAACACCATATATTTT. As protein: CASSVATGESGNTIYF.

This clone was counted between two and nine times. V usage is TRBV3-1 (or the pseudogene TRBV3-2) and J usage is TRBJ2-7, with TRBD2 matching over 8 bases. Germline CDR1 LGHDT, CDR2 YNNKEL (reference sequence). The CDR3 loop spans 13 amino acids. V lost 10 bases and J lost 0; bases outside the gene matches: 5. The CDR3 here is CATSSGYSYEQYF. CDR3 sequence (DNA): TGTGCCACCTCTAGCGGGTACTCCTACGAGCAGTACTTC.

The CDR3: CASSFIRGYTGELFF. Here the CDR3 DNA reads TGTGCCAGCAGCTTCATCAGGGGATACACCGGGGAGCTGTTTTTT. V and J are TRBV7-9 and TRBJ2-2; weak D call: TRBD1 (6 bases). CDR1 SEHNR and CDR2 FQNEAQ come from the germline V gene (reference sequence). The CDR3 is 15 residues long. V was pared by 3 bases and J by 3 bases, with 11 bases between.